Listed below are T cell receptor beta chains from one sample, sequenced in a study of OX40 agonist ivuxolimab in advanced cancers. Sequencing was performed with immunoSEQ multiplex PCR; in TCRdb, only in-frame clones are kept and a portion is missing. The sample lists about 45,000 clones; about nine tenths were seen once. The sample in question was CD4+ or CD8+ T cells sorted from blood, obtained in a trial of the OX40 agonist ivuxolimab. The receptors derive from an adult with an advanced solid tumor such as melanoma, head and neck, liver or kidney cancer. CDR3s leave out the opening cysteine and the closing phenylalanine or tryptophan. Each record gives: V gene, J gene, CDR3 protein.

>TRBV27|TRBJ2-5
ASSDGTSGRETQY
>TRBV19|TRBJ2-1
ASMTHGGGNEQF
>TRBV6-5|TRBJ1-2
ASRPNEVHGYT
>TRBV9|TRBJ2-1
ASSVGATLGLAFNEQF
>TRBV13|TRBJ2-1
ASSQDRGNEQF
>TRBV9|TRBJ1-1
ASSKTWLEPEAF
>TRBV4-1|TRBJ2-7
ASSQDTHDRYSYEQY
>TRBV19|TRBJ2-3
ASSIGRLTDTQY
>TRBV5-6|TRBJ2-7
ASSFPGSSYEQY
>TRBV9|TRBJ2-3
ASSPTRGTQY
>TRBV21-1|TRBJ2-7
ASSIYGTQGDYEQY
>TRBV13|TRBJ2-7
ASSLGQGIYEQY